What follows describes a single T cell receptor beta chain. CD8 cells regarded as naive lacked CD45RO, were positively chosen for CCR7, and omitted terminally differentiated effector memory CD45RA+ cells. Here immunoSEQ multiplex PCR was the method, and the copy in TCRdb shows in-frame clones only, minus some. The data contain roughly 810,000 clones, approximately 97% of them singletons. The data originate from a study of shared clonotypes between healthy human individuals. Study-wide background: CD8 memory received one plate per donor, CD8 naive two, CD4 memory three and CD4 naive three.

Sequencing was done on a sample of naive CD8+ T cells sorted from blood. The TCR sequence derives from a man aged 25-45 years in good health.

The CDR3 DNA follows: TGCAGCGTTGGACAGGGAGTCTACAATGAGCAGTTCTTC. Translating it yields CSVGQGVYNEQFF. V and J are TRBV29-1 and TRBJ2-1, with 7 nucleotides matching TRBD1. CDR1 is SQVTM, CDR2 ANQGSEA, per germline. The CDR3 loop spans 13 amino acids. V dropped 4 bases and J dropped 3; count of bases not matched to a gene: 3.